This T cell receptor (beta chain) emerged from a study of cytomegalovirus exposure and HLA in healthy donors. PCR primers comprised 60 Vbeta and 13 Jbeta primers. Generated by immunoSEQ multiplex PCR, the TCRdb table keeps only in-frame clones and is missing some. Of tens of thousands of clones in the sample, nearly 70% were seen once. Per germline, CDR1 GTSNPN and CDR2 SVGIG (reference sequence). V shed 8 bases and J 6 bases; nucleotides not matched to a gene: 11. The CDR3 length is 14 residues. Note on this clone: Its antigen is currently unknown.

Study observations and caveats: Researchers counted about 150 TCR beta chains as cytomegalovirus-associated.

The source of this sequence is a woman aged 45-65 years in good health and CMV-seropositive. This chain links TRBV30 with TRBJ2-7, with 12 bases identical to TRBD2. Material: PBMCs. The CDR3 DNA sequence: TGTGCCCAAGGGGCTAGCGGGAGGGCTGTCGAGCAGTACTTC. This codes for CAQGASGRAVEQYF.